This T cell receptor (beta chain) was documented in a study of blood T cell repertoires in COVID-19. Study overall: Donors in the United States, Italy and Spain gave samples during acute or convalescent COVID-19.

Cohort allocation depended upon clinical history that participants reported. Cohort 3 donors were reported recovered after two negative PCRs, clearance, or symptom resolution. Study processing details: Estimated nucleated cell counts came from reference gene primer amplification. Measured with immunoSEQ multiplex PCR; TCRdb has only the in-frame clones, and not every one. That table is the source of V, J and clone size, and D and trimming were worked out from the DNA. This sample has roughly 250,000 clones, with 80% to 90% found just once. Per germline, CDR1 SGHNT and CDR2 YYREEE (reference sequence). The junction had 8 bases not matched to a gene; V was cut back by 3 bases and J by 15 bases. The CDR3 is 13 residues long.

The specimen was PBMCs or T cells enriched from blood (not recorded which). The chain is built from TRBV5-4 and TRBJ2-1; 11 bases match TRBD2. The sequence came from a woman aged 18-29 years who had recovered from COVID-19. The CDR3 sequence is CASSSNSGGAPFF. In DNA form, the CDR3 reads TGTGCCAGCAGCTCCAATAGCGGGGGGGCCCCGTTCTTC. Drawing the rest from reference TRBV5-4 and TRBJ2-1, the complete variable domain is ETGVTQSPTHLIKTRGQQVTLRCSSQSGHNTVSWYQQALGQGPQFIFQYYREEENGRGNFPPRFSGLQFPNYSSELNVNALELDDSALYLCASSSNSGGAPFFGPGTRLTVL.